The entry below gives a single T cell receptor (beta chain) sequence along with its context. Its target is not known. The entry originates in a study of shared clonotypes between healthy human individuals. Study-level information: For every donor, three CD4 naive, three CD4 memory, two CD8 naive and one CD8 memory plates were used. The study's findings and limits: Non-shared clonotypes had lower generation probabilities than those shared by all four donors.

The assay was immunoSEQ multiplex PCR, and TCRdb's table has in-frame clones only and misses some. The repertoire holds approximately 1,000,000 clones, with 70% to 80% as singletons. This CDR3 region has 14 residues. Germline V CDR1 and CDR2: SGHRS, YFSETQ. V shed 0 bases and J shed 6 bases, with 10 bases lying between them. Sequenced: memory CD4+ T cells from PBMCs. Subset meaning: CD45RA-negative fraction. The TCR was taken from a man younger than 35 in good health. Some clones in this sample may be carry-over from other donors' samples. This chain links TRBV5-1 with TRBJ2-1, with a tentative D call TRBD2 (6 bases). This chain's CDR3 is CASSLGLVPNEQFF. Here the CDR3 DNA reads TGCGCCAGCAGCTTGGGACTAGTGCCCAATGAGCAGTTCTTC.